This T cell receptor (beta chain) was recovered during a study of control samples from healthy donors and cancer patients. TCRdb's copy holds only in-frame clones and misses some; the assay was immunoSEQ multiplex PCR. This table holds 110,000 to 150,000 clones, 70% to 90% found once. V was clipped by 6 bases and J by 0 bases; unmatched bases: 0. This CDR3 region has 13 residues. Germline CDR1 and CDR2: LNHDA and SQIVND (reference sequence). Source material: blood. This clonotype originated in a woman under 40 in good health. This rearrangement joins TRBV19 to TRBJ1-1; 8 nucleotides agree with TRBD1. CDR3 sequence (DNA): TGTGCCAGTAGGGACAGGGTGAACACTGAAGCTTTCTTT. Its translation is CASRDRVNTEAFF.